This T cell receptor (beta chain) was obtained from a study of regulatory T cells in long-lasting Graves disease. To make TCR beta libraries, researchers used iRepertoire HTBI primers and Arm-PCR of CDR3 regions. TCRdb passed the multiplex PCR reads through MiXCR, listing each CDR3 protein once. The sample shows fewer than 650,000 distinct CDR3 sequences, around 16% of them seen only once. Stated time point: newly diagnosed GD, antithyroid drugs for less than 3 months. PBMC RNA served as the TCR library source. The sample was also linked to a second study, of T cells in Graves' hyperthyroidism and ophthalmopathy.

The receptor was derived from a man aged 18 to 30 with Graves disease. Specimen: peripheral blood mononuclear cells (PBMCs), collected at new diagnosis, from a patient treated with antithyroid drugs.

The CDR3 DNA follows: TGCGCCAGCAGTGACAGGAATAGCAATCAGCCCCAGCATTTT. Translated, it gives CASSDRNSNQPQHF. The J gene is TRBJ1-5, the V gene TRBV10-2, with unresolved D. The V gene's germline CDR1 is WSHSY and CDR2 SAAADI. Trimming shortened V by 3 bases and J by 0 bases, and 6 bases separated the two germline ends. CDR3 size: 14 residues.